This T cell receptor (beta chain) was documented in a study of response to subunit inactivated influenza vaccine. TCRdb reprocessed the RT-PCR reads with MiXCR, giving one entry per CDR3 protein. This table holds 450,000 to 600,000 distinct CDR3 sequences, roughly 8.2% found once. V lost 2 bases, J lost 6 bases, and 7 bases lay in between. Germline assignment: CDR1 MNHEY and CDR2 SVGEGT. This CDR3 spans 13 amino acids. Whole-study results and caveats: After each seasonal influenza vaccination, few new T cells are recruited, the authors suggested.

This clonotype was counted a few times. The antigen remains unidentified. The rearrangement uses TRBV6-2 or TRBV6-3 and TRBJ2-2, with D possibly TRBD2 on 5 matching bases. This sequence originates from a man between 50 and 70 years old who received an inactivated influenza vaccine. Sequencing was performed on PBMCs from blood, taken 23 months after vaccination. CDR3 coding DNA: TGTGCCAGCAGTTACCGAGGGTCCGGGGAGCTGTTTTTT. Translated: CASSYRGSGELFF.